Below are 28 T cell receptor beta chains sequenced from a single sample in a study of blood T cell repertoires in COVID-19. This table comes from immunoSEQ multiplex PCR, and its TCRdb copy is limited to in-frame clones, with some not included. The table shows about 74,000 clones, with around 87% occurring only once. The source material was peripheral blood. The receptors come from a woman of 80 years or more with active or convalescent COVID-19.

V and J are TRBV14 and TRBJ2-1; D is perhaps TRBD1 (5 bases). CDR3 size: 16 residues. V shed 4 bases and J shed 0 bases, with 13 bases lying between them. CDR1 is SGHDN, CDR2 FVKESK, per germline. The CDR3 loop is CASSPVGRGSYNEQFF. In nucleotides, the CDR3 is TGTGCCAGCAGCCCAGTGGGTAGGGGCTCCTACAATGAGCAGTTCTTC.

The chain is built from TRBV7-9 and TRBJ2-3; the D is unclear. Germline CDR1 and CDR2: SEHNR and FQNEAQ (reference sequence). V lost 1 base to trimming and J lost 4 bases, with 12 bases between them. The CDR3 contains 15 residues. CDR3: CASSLGVAKADTQYF. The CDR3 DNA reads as TGTGCCAGCAGCTTAGGCGTAGCAAAGGCAGATACGCAGTATTTT.

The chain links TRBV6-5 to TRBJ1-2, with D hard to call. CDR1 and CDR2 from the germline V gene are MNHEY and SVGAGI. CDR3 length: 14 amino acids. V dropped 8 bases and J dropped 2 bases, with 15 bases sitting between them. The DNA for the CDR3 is TGTGCCAGCGCCCCCCGGGGTGGGAACTATGGCTACACCTTC. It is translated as CASAPRGGNYGYTF.

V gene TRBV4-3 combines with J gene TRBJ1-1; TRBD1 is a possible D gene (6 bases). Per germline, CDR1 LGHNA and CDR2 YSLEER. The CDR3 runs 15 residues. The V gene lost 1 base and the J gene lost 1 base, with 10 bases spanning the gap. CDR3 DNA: TGCGCCAGCAGCCAAGTAACACAGGGGAACACTGAAGCTTTCTTT. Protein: CASSQVTQGNTEAFF.

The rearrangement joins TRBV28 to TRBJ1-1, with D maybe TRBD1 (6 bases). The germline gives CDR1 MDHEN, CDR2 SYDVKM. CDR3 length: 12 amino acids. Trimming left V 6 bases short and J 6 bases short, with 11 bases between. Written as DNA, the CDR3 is TGTGCCAGCAGCCAGGGGTATTCTGAAGCTTTCTTT. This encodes CASSQGYSEAFF.

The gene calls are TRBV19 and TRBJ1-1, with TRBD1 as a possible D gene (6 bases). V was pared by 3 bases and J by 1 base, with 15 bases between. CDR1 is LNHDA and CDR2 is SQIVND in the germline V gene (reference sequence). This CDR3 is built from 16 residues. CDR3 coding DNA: TGTGCCAGTAGTATCCAGGGGTGGGAACCGAACACTGAAGCTTTCTTT. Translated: CASSIQGWEPNTEAFF. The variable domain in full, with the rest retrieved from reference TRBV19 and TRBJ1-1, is DGGITQSPKYLFRKEGQNVTLSCEQNLNHDAMYWYRQDPGQGLRLIYYSQIVNDFQKGDIAEGYSVSREKKESFPLTVTSAQKNPTAFYLCASSIQGWEPNTEAFFGQGTRLTVV.

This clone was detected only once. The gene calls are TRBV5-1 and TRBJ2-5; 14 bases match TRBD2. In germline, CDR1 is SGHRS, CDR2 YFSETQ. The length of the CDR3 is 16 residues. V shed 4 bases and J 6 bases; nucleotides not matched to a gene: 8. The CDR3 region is CASSPETSGGAKTQYF. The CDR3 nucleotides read TGCGCCAGCAGCCCGGAGACTAGCGGGGGGGCGAAGACCCAGTACTTC.

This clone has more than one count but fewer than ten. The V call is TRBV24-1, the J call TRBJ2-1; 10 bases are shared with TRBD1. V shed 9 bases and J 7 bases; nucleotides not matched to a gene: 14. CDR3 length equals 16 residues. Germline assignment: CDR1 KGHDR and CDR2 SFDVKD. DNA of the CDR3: TGTGCCACCTGGAGGGAGACAGGGGGCGCTCAGAATGAGCAGTTCTTC. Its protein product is CATWRETGGAQNEQFF.

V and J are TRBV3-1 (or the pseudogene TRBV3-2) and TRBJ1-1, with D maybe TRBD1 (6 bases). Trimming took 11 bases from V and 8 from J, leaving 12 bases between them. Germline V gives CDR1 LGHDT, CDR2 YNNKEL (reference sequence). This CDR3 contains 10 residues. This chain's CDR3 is CAGDTDEAFF. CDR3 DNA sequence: TGTGCCGGGGACACTGACGAAGCTTTCTTT.

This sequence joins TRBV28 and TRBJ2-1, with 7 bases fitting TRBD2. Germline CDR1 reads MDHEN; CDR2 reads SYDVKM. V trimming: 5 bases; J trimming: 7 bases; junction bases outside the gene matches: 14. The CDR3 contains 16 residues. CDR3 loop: CASSPQATSSWNEQFF. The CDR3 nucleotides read TGTGCCAGCAGTCCCCAGGCGACTAGCTCTTGGAATGAGCAGTTCTTC.

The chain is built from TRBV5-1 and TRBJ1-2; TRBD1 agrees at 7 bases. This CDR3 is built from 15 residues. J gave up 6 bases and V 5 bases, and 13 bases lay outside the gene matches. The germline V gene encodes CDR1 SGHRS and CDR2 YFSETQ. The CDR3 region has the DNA TGCGCCAGCAGTCAGCAGCCGGGACAGATACATGGCTACACCTTC. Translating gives CASSQQPGQIHGYTF.

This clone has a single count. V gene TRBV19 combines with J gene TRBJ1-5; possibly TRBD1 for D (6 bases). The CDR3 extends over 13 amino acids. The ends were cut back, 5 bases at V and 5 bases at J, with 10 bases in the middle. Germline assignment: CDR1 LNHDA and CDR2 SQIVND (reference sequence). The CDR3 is CASSRDIYQPQHF. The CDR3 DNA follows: TGTGCCAGTAGTCGGGACATTTATCAGCCCCAGCATTTT.

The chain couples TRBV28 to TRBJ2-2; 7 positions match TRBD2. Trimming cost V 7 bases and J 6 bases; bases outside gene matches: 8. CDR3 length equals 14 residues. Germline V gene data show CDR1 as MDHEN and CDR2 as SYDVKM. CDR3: CASKAAGDPGELFF. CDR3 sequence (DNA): TGTGCCAGCAAAGCGGCGGGGGACCCCGGGGAGCTGTTTTTT.

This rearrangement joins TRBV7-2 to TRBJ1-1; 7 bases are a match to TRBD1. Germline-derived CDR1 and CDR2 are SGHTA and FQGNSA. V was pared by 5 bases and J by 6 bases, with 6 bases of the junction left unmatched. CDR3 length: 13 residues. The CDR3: CASSKDREAEAFF. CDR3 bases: TGTGCCAGCAGCAAAGACAGGGAGGCTGAAGCTTTCTTT.

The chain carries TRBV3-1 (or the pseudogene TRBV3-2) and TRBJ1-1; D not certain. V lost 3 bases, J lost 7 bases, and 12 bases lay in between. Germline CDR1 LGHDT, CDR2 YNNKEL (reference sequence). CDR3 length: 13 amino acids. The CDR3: CASSQRLSGEAFF. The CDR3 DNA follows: TGTGCCAGCAGCCAGAGGCTCTCCGGTGAAGCTTTCTTT.

The CDR3 is CASSPSVGGEQFF. CDR3 sequence (DNA): TGTGCCAGCTCACCCTCCGTGGGGGGGGAGCAGTTCTTC. The rearrangement links TRBV18 to TRBJ2-1; 7 bases match TRBD2. Trimming cost V 3 bases and J 10 bases; bases outside gene matches: 6. Germline CDR1 and CDR2: KGHSH and LQKENI. The CDR3 covers 13 residues.

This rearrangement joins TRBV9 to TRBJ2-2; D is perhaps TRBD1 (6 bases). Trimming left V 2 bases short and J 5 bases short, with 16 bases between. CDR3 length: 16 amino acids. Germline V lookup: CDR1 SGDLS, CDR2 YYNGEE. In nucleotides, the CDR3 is TGTGCCAGCAGCGTGTTCAGGGGAAGCGAAACCGGGGAGCTGTTTTTT. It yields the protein CASSVFRGSETGELFF.

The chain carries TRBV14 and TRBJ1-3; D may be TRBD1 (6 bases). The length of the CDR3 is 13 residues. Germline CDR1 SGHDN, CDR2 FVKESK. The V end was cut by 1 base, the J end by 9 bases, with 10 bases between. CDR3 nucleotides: TGTGCCAGCAGCCAAGCAGGGGCCGGCACCATATATTTT. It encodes CASSQAGAGTIYF. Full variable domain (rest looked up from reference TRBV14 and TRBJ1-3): EAGVTQFPSHSVIEKGQTVTLRCDPISGHDNLYWYRRVMGKEIKFLLHFVKESKQDESGMPNNRFLAERTGGTYSTLKVQPAELEDSGVYFCASSQAGAGTIYFGEGSWLTVV.

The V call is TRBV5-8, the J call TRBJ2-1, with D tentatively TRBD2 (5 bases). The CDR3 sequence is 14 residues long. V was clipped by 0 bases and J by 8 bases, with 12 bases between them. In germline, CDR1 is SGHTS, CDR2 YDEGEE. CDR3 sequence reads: CASSLDGEEDEQFF. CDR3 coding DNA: TGTGCCAGCAGCTTGGACGGGGAAGAGGATGAGCAGTTCTTC.

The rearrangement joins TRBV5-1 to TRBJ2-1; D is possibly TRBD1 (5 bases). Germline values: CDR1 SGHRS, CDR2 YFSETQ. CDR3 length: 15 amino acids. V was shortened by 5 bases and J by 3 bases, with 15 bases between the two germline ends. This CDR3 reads CASSTGASGYNEQFF. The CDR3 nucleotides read TGCGCCAGCAGTACAGGCGCTTCGGGCTACAATGAGCAGTTCTTC.

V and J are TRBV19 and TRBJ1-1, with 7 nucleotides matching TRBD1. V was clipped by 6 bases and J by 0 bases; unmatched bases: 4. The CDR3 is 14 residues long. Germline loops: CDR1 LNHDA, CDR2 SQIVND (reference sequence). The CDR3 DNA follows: TGTGCCAGTAGGAGGACAGGACTGAACACTGAAGCTTTCTTT. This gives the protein CASRRTGLNTEAFF.

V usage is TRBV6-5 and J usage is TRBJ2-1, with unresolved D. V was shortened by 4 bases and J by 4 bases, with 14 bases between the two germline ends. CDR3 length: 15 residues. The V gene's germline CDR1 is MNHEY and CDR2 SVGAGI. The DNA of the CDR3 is TGTGCCAGCAGTTCCTTGCGGCTAGGTTACAATGAGCAGTTCTTC. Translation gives CASSSLRLGYNEQFF.

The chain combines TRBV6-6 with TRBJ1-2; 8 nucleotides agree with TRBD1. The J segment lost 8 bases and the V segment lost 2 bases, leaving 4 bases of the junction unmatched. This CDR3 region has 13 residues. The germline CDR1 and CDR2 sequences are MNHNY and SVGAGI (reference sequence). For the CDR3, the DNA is TGTGCCAGCAGTTACCGGACAGGGCCGGGCTACACCTTC. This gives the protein CASSYRTGPGYTF.

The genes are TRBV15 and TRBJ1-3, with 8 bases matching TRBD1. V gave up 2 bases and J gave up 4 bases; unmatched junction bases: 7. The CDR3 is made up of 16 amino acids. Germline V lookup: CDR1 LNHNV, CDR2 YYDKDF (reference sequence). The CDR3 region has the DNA TGTGCCACCAGCAGAACACGACAGGGGCCAGGAAACACCATATATTTT. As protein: CATSRTRQGPGNTIYF.

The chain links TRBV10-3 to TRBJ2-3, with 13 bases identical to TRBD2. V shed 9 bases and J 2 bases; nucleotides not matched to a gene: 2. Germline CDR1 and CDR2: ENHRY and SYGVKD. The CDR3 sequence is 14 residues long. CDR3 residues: CAIGTSGATDTQYF. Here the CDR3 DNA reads TGTGCCATAGGGACTAGCGGGGCCACAGATACGCAGTATTTT.

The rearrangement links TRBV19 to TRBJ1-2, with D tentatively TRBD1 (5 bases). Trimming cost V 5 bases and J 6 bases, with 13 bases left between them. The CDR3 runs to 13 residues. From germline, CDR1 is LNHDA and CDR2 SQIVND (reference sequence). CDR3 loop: CASSRGKEDGYTF. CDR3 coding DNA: TGTGCCAGTAGTCGGGGGAAAGAGGATGGCTACACCTTC. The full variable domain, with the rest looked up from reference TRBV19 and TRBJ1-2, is DGGITQSPKYLFRKEGQNVTLSCEQNLNHDAMYWYRQDPGQGLRLIYYSQIVNDFQKGDIAEGYSVSREKKESFPLTVTSAQKNPTAFYLCASSRGKEDGYTFGSGTRLTVV.

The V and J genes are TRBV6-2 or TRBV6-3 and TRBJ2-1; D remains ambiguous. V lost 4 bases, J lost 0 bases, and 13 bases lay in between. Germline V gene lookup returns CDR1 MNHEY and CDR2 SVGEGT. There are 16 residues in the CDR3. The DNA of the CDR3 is TGTGCCAGCAGTTTCCGGCCAGGTCGCTCCTACAATGAGCAGTTCTTC. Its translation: CASSFRPGRSYNEQFF.

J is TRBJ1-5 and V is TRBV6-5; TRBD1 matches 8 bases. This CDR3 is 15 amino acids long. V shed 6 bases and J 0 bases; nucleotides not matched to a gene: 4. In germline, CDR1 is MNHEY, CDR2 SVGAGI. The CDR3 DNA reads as TGTGCCAGCAGCCCGGGACAGGATAGCAATCAGCCCCAGCATTTT. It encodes CASSPGQDSNQPQHF.